What follows describes a single T cell receptor (beta chain). This sample is drawn from a study of blood T cell repertoires in COVID-19. Overall study context: The origin of the acute and convalescent COVID-19 samples was the United States, Italy and Spain. Sources were T cells, B-cell-depleted T cells, or PBMCs; the material itself was cDNA or gDNA.

Authors' processing steps: Reference gene primer amplification gave estimated nucleated cell counts. The repertoire was sequenced with immunoSEQ multiplex PCR; TCRdb's copy has only in-frame clones and lacks some. That table gives V, J and clone size, and the DNA gave D and trimming. The sample records 110,000 or so clones, roughly nine tenths being singletons. CDR1 and CDR2 (germline): SGHRS, YFSETQ. Trimming at V came to 3 bases and at J to 1 base, leaving 7 bases not matched to a gene. CDR3 length: 15 residues. Sequenced: peripheral blood. This sequence originates from a man aged 65 to 79 who had recovered from COVID-19. This sequence joins TRBV5-1 and TRBJ2-7; 7 positions match TRBD1. CDR3 residues: CASSSGQPGSYEQYF. The CDR3 DNA sequence: TGCGCCAGCAGCTCGGGACAGCCGGGGTCCTACGAGCAGTACTTC. The complete variable domain, with remaining parts taken from reference TRBV5-1 and TRBJ2-7, reads KAGVTQTPRYLIKTRGQQVTLSCSPISGHRSVSWYQQTPGQGLQFLFEYFSETQRNKGNFPGRFSGRQFSNSRSEMNVSTLELGDSALYLCASSSGQPGSYEQYFGPGTRLTVT.